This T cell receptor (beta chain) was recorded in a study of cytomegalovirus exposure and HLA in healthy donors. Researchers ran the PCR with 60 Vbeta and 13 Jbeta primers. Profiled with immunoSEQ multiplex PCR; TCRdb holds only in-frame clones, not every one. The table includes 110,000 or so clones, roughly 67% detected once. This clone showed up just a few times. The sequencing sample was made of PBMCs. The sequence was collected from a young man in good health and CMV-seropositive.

The CDR3 here is CASSLATGGKSEQFF. The CDR3 nucleotides are TGTGCCAGCAGCTTAGCGACAGGGGGCAAAAGTGAGCAGTTCTTC. This chain connects TRBV7-6 to TRBJ2-1; 10 bases fit TRBD1. The CDR3 runs to 15 residues. Germline assignment: CDR1 SGHVS and CDR2 FNYEAQ. The ends lost 0 bases at V and 9 bases at J; junction bases unmatched: 5.